The 3 T cell receptor beta chains given below trace back to one sample, sequenced in a study of blood T cell repertoires in COVID-19. Profiled with immunoSEQ multiplex PCR; TCRdb holds only in-frame clones, not every one. The data contain tens of thousands of clones, roughly nine tenths of them seen just once; the ten biggest clones take up roughly 5%. Sequencing was carried out using peripheral blood. Receptors were obtained from a man between 60 and 75 years old with active COVID-19.

The chain joins TRBV4-2 to TRBJ1-4; D may be TRBD1 (5 bases). Between the trimmed V and J ends, which lost 4 bases and 6 bases, there was a span of 15 bases. CDR3 length: 15 amino acids. Germline V gene lookup returns CDR1 LGHNA and CDR2 YNFKEQ. This chain's CDR3 is CASSRFGGRDEKLFF. As DNA, the CDR3 is TGTGCCAGCAGCCGGTTCGGGGGTAGGGATGAAAAACTGTTTTTT.

J is TRBJ1-5 and V is TRBV3-1 (or the pseudogene TRBV3-2), with D possibly matching TRBD1 (6 bases). V dropped 0 bases and J dropped 5 bases, with 17 bases sitting between them. CDR1 is LGHDT, CDR2 YNNKEL, per germline (reference sequence). The CDR3 sequence is 17 residues long. Written as DNA, the CDR3 is TGTGCCAGCAGCCAAGAAAACAGGGTATCTGTTGATCAGCCCCAGCATTTT. Translating gives CASSQENRVSVDQPQHF.

Concerning this clone: Additional DNA sequences in this sample encode the identical CDR3. The rearrangement uses TRBV28 and TRBJ2-1; 8 bases are a match to TRBD1. This CDR3 region has 15 residues. Germline V gives CDR1 MDHEN, CDR2 SYDVKM. The V gene end was trimmed by 6 bases and the J gene end by 8 bases; junction bases not matched to a gene: 12. The CDR3, as DNA: TGTGCCAGCAGACGAGACAGGGGTGCCTTCTATGAGCAGTTCTTC. It is translated as CASRRDRGAFYEQFF.